This T cell receptor (beta chain) was sequenced for a study of cytomegalovirus exposure and HLA in healthy donors. As for the study in general: Samples from HLA-typed donors yielded about 85 million unique TCRs in an early data release.

60 Vbeta and 13 Jbeta primers were used in PCR. Profiling relied on immunoSEQ multiplex PCR, and the TCRdb table lists in-frame clones only, not all of them. Of about 120,000 clones in the sample, 65% were seen once. Trimming took 1 base from V and 5 from J, leaving 12 bases between them. The germline V gene encodes CDR1 SGHRS and CDR2 YFSETQ. This CDR3 has 15 residues. In regard to this clone: What it binds is unknown.

Overall study results and limits: Follow-up analysis seemed to connect common viral pathogens with several of the most significant clusters identified. What a later analysis reportedly showed was that an Asian-associated ancestry cluster had fewer N-insertions than the roughly 670-donor mean.

The rearrangement joins TRBV5-1 to TRBJ2-2, with D perhaps TRBD1 (6 bases). This TCR came from a woman in her thirties or forties in good health and CMV-seropositive. The sample taken for sequencing was PBMCs. The CDR3 is CASSLTTGLTGELFF. The CDR3, as DNA: TGCGCCAGCAGCTTGACGACAGGTCTTACCGGGGAGCTGTTTTTT.